The 13 T cell receptor beta chains below all came from one sample that was sequenced in a study of cytomegalovirus exposure and HLA in healthy donors. The primer mix had 60 Vbeta and 13 Jbeta primers. Sequencing was performed with immunoSEQ multiplex PCR; in TCRdb, only in-frame clones are kept and a portion is missing. In the table there are some 170,000 clones, about 81% of which are singletons. The sequenced material came from PBMCs. These receptors all stem from a woman aged 25 to 39 in good health and CMV-seronegative.

V usage is TRBV7-2 and J usage is TRBJ2-7; the D gene is possibly TRBD2 (5 bases). Trimming shortened V by 1 base and J by 0 bases, and 10 bases separated the two germline ends. The CDR3 has 15 amino acids. CDR1 is SGHTA and CDR2 is FQGNSA in the germline V gene. The CDR3 region has the DNA TGTGCCAGCAGCTTAGGGACTGCGAGCTCCTACGAGCAGTACTTC. This encodes CASSLGTASSYEQYF.

This sequence joins TRBV6-5 and TRBJ1-6; D may be TRBD1 (6 bases). CDR3 length: 16 amino acids. The germline gives CDR1 MNHEY, CDR2 SVGAGI. V shed 4 bases and J shed 6 bases, with 16 bases lying between them. CDR3 coding DNA: TGTGCCAGCAGTTTGAACGGGGGGGCTCGTAATTCACCCCTCCACTTT. Translated, it gives CASSLNGGARNSPLHF.

This chain joins TRBV7-9 and TRBJ2-7, with D unclear. Trimming took 6 bases from V and 2 from J, leaving 14 bases between them. The germline gives CDR1 SEHNR, CDR2 FQNEAQ (reference sequence). This CDR3 region has 14 residues. CDR3 in amino acids: CASRDSRSAYEQYF. The CDR3 DNA sequence: TGTGCCAGCAGAGACTCCCGGTCCGCCTACGAGCAGTACTTC.

This chain links TRBV2 with TRBJ2-7, with 11 bases aligning to TRBD2. Germline V gene data show CDR1 as SNHLY and CDR2 as FYNNEI. This CDR3 is 15 amino acids long. V lost 3 bases to trimming and J lost 3 bases; unmatched junction nucleotides: 4. The chain's CDR3 is CASSEQLAGVYEQYF. CDR3 DNA: TGTGCCAGCAGTGAGCAACTAGCGGGAGTCTACGAGCAGTACTTC.

This rearrangement joins TRBV6-1 to TRBJ2-1, with D possibly being TRBD1 (6 bases). The CDR3 covers 14 residues. The V and J ends lost 0 bases and 7 bases respectively, with 10 bases between them. CDR1 MNHNS and CDR2 SASEGT come from the germline V gene. The CDR3 nucleotides read TGTGCCAGCAGTGAAGCAGGCAGGGGAAATGAGCAGTTCTTC. This gives the protein CASSEAGRGNEQFF.

The rearrangement joins TRBV5-1 to TRBJ1-2; 7 nucleotides line up with TRBD1. The J segment lost 4 bases and the V segment lost 4 bases, leaving 7 bases of the junction unmatched. The germline V gene encodes CDR1 SGHRS and CDR2 YFSETQ. CDR3 length equals 14 residues. The CDR3 bases are TGCGCCAGCAGCGAACGACAGGGTACCTATGGCTACACCTTC. Protein product: CASSERQGTYGYTF.

This clone has just one count. The gene calls are TRBV10-3 and TRBJ2-7; TRBD1 matches 7 bases. The J segment lost 0 bases and the V segment lost 6 bases, leaving 8 bases of the junction unmatched. The CDR3 runs to 15 residues. Germline V gene data show CDR1 as ENHRY and CDR2 as SYGVKD. The CDR3 nucleotides read TGTGCCATCAGACCTGGACAGGTGGGCTCCTACGAGCAGTACTTC. Its translation: CAIRPGQVGSYEQYF.

The chain combines TRBV11-3 with TRBJ2-1, with 8 bases matching TRBD2. The junction had 8 bases not matched to a gene; V was cut back by 4 bases and J by 12 bases. The CDR3 is 13 amino acids. Per the germline V gene, CDR1 is SGHNT and CDR2 is YENEEA. Here the CDR3 reads CASSSGTRNWQFF. CDR3 nucleotide sequence: TGTGCCAGCAGCTCCGGGACTAGGAATTGGCAGTTCTTC.

The chain has TRBV5-4 and TRBJ2-1, with 7 bases matching TRBD2. J lost 4 bases, V lost 5 bases, and 12 bases had no gene match. The CDR3 has 16 residues. From germline, CDR1 is SGHNT and CDR2 YYREEE (reference sequence). This CDR3 reads CASSSWAGAMYNEQFF. In nucleotides, the CDR3 is TGTGCCAGCAGTTCCTGGGCGGGAGCGATGTACAATGAGCAGTTCTTC.

The rearrangement uses TRBV7-2 and TRBJ2-7, with 14 bases aligning to TRBD2. The CDR3 is 13 amino acids. The V gene's germline CDR1 is SGHTA and CDR2 FQGNSA. Unmatched junction bases numbered 6, after V lost 5 bases and J lost 12 bases. The DNA of the CDR3 is TGTGCCAGCAGCCGGGGACTAGCGGGAGAACCGTACTTC. Translating gives CASSRGLAGEPYF.

There are a few counts of this clone. This chain links TRBV5-1 with TRBJ1-5, with 7 nucleotides matching TRBD1. V lost 5 bases to trimming and J lost 6 bases; unmatched junction nucleotides: 14. The germline gives CDR1 SGHRS, CDR2 YFSETQ. This CDR3 is 16 amino acids long. The CDR3 DNA is TGCGCCAGCAGTGCGGTACGACAGGGAGGTACTCAGCCCCAGCATTTT. Its protein product is CASSAVRQGGTQPQHF.

The gene calls are TRBV5-6 and TRBJ2-7; 11 bases align to TRBD1. The germline CDR1 and CDR2 sequences are SGHDT and YYEEEE. The CDR3 totals 16 residues. With 0 bases clipped from V and 6 bases from J, the junction kept 8 bases outside the gene matches. This chain's CDR3 is CASSLAIGQGASEQYF. The CDR3 nucleotides read TGTGCCAGCAGCTTGGCAATCGGACAGGGGGCAAGCGAGCAGTACTTC.

The chain has TRBV5-1 and TRBJ2-3; no reliable D call. Germline V CDR1 and CDR2: SGHRS, YFSETQ. CDR3 size: 17 residues. The ends were cut back, 0 bases at V and 0 bases at J, with 14 bases in the middle. The CDR3 bases are TGCGCCAGCAGCTTGGTTTTAGCCACAACTAGCACAGATACGCAGTATTTT. This translates into CASSLVLATTSTDTQYF.